The T cell receptor (beta chain) described here comes from a study of blood T cell repertoires in COVID-19. In the study overall: From the United States, Italy and Spain came samples of acute and convalescent COVID-19. PBMCs, B-cell-depleted T cells, or T cells provided the cDNA or gDNA that made up the material.

With V trimmed by 2 bases and J by 2 bases, 6 bases remained unmatched. Germline CDR1 is MNHEY and CDR2 is SVGAGI. The length of the CDR3 is 15 residues. Seattle patients were enrolled during active infection and followed longitudinally. How the authors handled the data: The authors estimated nucleated cell counts from reference gene primer amplification. The repertoire was sequenced with immunoSEQ multiplex PCR; TCRdb's copy has only in-frame clones and lacks some. The DNA was the basis for D and trimming; V, J and clone size are from that table. This repertoire shows around 190,000 clones, nearly 90% found once; its top ten account for roughly a sixth.

Sequencing was done on a sample of peripheral blood. The source of this sequence is a man aged 50-60 years with COVID-19, enrolled during active disease. The gene calls are TRBV6-5 and TRBJ2-7, with 7 bases fitting TRBD2. The CDR3 loop reads CASSYGGGVPYEQYF. DNA for the CDR3: TGTGCCAGCAGTTACGGGGGGGGAGTTCCCTACGAGCAGTACTTC.